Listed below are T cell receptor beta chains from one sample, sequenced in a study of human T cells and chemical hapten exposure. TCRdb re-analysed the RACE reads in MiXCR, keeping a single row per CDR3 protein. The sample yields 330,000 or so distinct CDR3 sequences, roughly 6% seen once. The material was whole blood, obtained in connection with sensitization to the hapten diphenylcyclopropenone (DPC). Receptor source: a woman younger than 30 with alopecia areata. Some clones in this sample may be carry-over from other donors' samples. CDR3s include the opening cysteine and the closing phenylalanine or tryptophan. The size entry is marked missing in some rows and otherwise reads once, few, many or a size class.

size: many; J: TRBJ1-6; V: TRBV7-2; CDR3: CASSLEGSLHF
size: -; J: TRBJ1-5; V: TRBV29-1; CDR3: CSVGGQGLGQPQHF
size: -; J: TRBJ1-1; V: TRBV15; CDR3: CATSIWTGGVRYTEAFF
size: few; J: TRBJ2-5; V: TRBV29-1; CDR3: CSVTGRQETQYF
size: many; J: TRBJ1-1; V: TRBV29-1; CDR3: CSVAGSTGAFF
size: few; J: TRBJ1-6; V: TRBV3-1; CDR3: CASSQPGLTHSPLHF
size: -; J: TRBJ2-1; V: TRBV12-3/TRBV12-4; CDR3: CASRFGQGYNEQFF
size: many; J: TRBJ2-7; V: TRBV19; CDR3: CASSPRDPARRYF
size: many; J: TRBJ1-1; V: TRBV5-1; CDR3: CASSLEGAFSHDTEAFF
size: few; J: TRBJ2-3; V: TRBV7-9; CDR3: CASSLAFLADTQYF
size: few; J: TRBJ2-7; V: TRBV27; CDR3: CASSFRTSGGPVRYEQYF
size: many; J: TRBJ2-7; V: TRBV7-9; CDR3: CASSPRPRDRGSYEQYF
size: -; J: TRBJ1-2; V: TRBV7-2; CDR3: CASSSRIGTEPGYTF
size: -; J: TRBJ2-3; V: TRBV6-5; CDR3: CASSTPGDTQYF
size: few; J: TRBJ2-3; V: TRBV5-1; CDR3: CASSRNGAGGQDTQYF
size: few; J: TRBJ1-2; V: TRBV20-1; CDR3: CSASRDSPGYTF
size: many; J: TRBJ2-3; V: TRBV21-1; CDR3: CASSKADISSTDTQYF
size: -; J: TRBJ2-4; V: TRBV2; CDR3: CASSELAKNIQYF
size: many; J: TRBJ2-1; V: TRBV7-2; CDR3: CASSLVGDNEQFF
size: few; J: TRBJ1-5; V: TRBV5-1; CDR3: CASSLGRSAARNQPQHF
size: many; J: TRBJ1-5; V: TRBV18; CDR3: CASSSQSLNQPQHF
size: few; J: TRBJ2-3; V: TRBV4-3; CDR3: CASSQDGPAGGSTDTQYF
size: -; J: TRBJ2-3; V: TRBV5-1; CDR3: CASSLGGQASTDTQYF
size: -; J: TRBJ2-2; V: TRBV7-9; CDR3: CASSQTDGFTGELFF
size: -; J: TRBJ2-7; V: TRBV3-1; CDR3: CASSSGAAGEQYF
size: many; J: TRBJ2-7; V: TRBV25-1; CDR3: CASSGPVAYEQYF
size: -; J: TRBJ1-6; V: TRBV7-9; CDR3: CASSLEGYSYNSPLHF